Reported below is one T cell receptor (beta chain). Its antigen is undetermined. With V trimmed by 0 bases and J by 5 bases, 12 bases remained unmatched. The germline CDR1 and CDR2 sequences are SGDLS and YYNGEE. The CDR3 runs to 18 residues. The data are from a study of cytomegalovirus exposure and HLA in healthy donors. Study outcomes and limitations: Association of 17,000 or so TCR beta sequences with HLA alleles was found at 0.05 false discovery rate in a later analysis. In a later analysis, TCR association rates varied by HLA locus: DRB1 most, HLA-C fewest.

60 Vbeta and 13 Jbeta primers were used in PCR. This table comes from immunoSEQ multiplex PCR, and its TCRdb copy is limited to in-frame clones, with some not included. This table has under 150,000 clones, approximately 80% appearing once. This TCR derives from a woman aged 50 to 60 in good health and CMV-seropositive. The chain links TRBV9 to TRBJ2-1; 9 nucleotides agree with TRBD2. The sample was PBMCs. The CDR3 region has the DNA TGTGCCAGCAGCGTAGGTTTCGGGGCGGGGGGGCGTAACAATGAGCAGTTCTTC. This sequence encodes CASSVGFGAGGRNNEQFF.